This TCR beta chain appears in the sequencing data of a study of Ad26.COV2.S vaccination and SARS-CoV-2 variants (dated by TCRdb to the early 2020s). At the level of the whole study: Vaccine-arm donors came from COV1001, a multicentre, randomized, double-blind, placebo-controlled phase I-IIa trial of Ad26.COV2.S in healthy adults. TCRbeta repertoire sequencing was used to assess the specificity and breadth of SARS-CoV-2-reactive T cell receptors after Ad26.COV2.S vaccination. A total of around 32 samples were included in the TCR-sequenced set, comprising 19 Ad26.COV2.S vaccine recipients, 5 placebo recipients and 8 SARS-CoV-2 convalescent individuals. Trial participants were randomized into five groups of five: low-dose or high-dose Ad26.COV2.S given once or twice, or placebo on both occasions. Blinding of investigators to trial group allocation was maintained during experiments and outcome assessment. Dosing of Ad26.COV2.S was intramuscular, at either 5x10^10 or 1x10^11 viral particles, delivered as one shot or as two shots spaced 56 days apart. Results and caveats for the whole study, not just this receptor: After vaccination, substantial breadth of spike-specific CD8+ and CD4+ T cell responses was reported. The authors noted that the TCR breadth and depth analyses may have underestimated total T cell responses. Ad26.COV2.S recipients had higher spike-specific TCR breadth than placebo recipients (P = 0.0014). The study was not powered to compare responses between vaccine doses or regimens. Vaccine and placebo recipients had similar non-spike TCR breadth, a finding consistent with the vaccine containing only spike.

CDR1 and CDR2, looked up from the germline V gene, are KGHSH and LQKENI. From the cysteine through the phenylalanine, the CDR3 covers 14 amino acids. Of the read, only the CDR3 DNA is kept; its 42 bases are in frame from base 1. V lost 4 bases and J lost 6 bases; the stretch between them is 15 bases long. TCRbeta CDR3 regions were sequenced with the immunoSEQ Assay. After extraction, genomic DNA underwent amplification by bias-controlled multiplex PCR, followed by high-throughput sequencing. In the original analysis: To quantify the absolute abundance of every unique TCRbeta CDR3 region, sequences were collapsed and filtered. T cell fraction was estimated by normalizing TCRbeta template counts to usable DNA, with usable DNA measured through amplification of reference genes found in all nucleated cells. Repertoire TCRs were annotated as SARS-CoV-2-specific by exact matching of V gene, CDR3 amino acid sequence and J gene to a known reactive TCR set. The reference SARS-CoV-2 TCR set was obtained from MIRA and was filtered for enrichment in COVID-19-positive ImmuneCODE repertoires, whereby public or cross-reactive TCRs were removed. Using the MIRA antigens, annotated TCRs were further analysed by specific ORF or by position within an ORF. Breadth was defined as annotated unique rearrangements over total unique productive rearrangements; depth was the summed frequency of those rearrangements. TCR breadth was compared between groups using two-sided Wilcoxon rank-sum tests. TCRdb stores this immuneACCESS table with in-frame sequences only. Part of the clones is absent; in the studies checked, under half of the shortfall reflects unresolved V genes, and no reason is known for the rest. The V and J calls and clone size come from that table; D and trimming were worked out from the DNA. This sample is represented by some 480,000 clones; around nine tenths of them were singletons. The top ten hold over 10% of the sample.

This specimen's treatment or condition label, per the study, means: around 19 received Ad26.COV2.S at low or high dose, single or two shots; a few received placebo; per-sample allocation not given. For vaccine and placebo recipients, the sequenced repertoires came from samples collected on day 63 after the first injection. Cohort 1b enrolled around 24 adults aged 18-55 years at a single site in Boston, USA, between 29 July and 7 August 2020. Ad26.COV2.S was a replication-incompetent adenovirus type 26 vector expressing a prefusion-stabilized SARS-CoV-2 spike protein from the original Wuhan strain. Points on this clone: Its antigen is not yet known. Qualities for individual bases were not recorded, and no much larger clone is one base off.

The specimen comprised peripheral blood, sampled in a trial of Ad26.COV2.S vaccine versus placebo. The receptor comes from a person between 18 and 65 years old who received the Ad26.COV2.S COVID-19 vaccine or a placebo. Recombination joined TRBV18 with TRBJ1-2, with no reliable assignment of the D segment. The CDR3 protein: CASSREDGRDGYTF. The bases are TGTGCCAGCTCACGAGAGGACGGGCGAGATGGCTACACCTTC. The variable domain in full, with residues beyond the CDR3 obtained from the reference TRBV18 and TRBJ1-2 genes, is NAGVMQNPRHLVRRRGQEARLRCSPMKGHSHVYWYRQLPEEGLKFMVYLQKENIIDESGMPKERFSAEFPKEGPSILRIQQVVRGDSAAYFCASSREDGRDGYTFGSGTRLTVV.